One and the same sample provided the 3 T cell receptor beta chains below, sequenced in a study of vaccination and CD4 T cells after COVID-19. With the Oncomine TCR Beta short-read assay, DNA from cultured CD4+ T cells was sequenced. TCRdb processed the PCR reads anew with MiXCR; each CDR3 protein has one entry. Here the sample spans about 24,000 distinct CDR3 sequences, roughly 60% being singletons. Antigens of these TCRs are unknown. Treatment reported: roughly 10-day PBMC culture with coronavirus spike peptide pools or control peptides (ViraFEST assay). Material: CD4+ T cells from blood, cultured in vitro. Every receptor here comes from a human donor who had recovered from COVID-19.

This sequence joins TRBV29-1 and TRBJ1-2, with D maybe TRBD1 (6 bases). The CDR3 consists of 13 residues. From germline, CDR1 is SQVTM and CDR2 ANQGSEA. V was clipped by 4 bases and J by 5 bases, with 14 bases between them. CDR3 protein: CSVVGGGSYGYTF. CDR3 bases: TGCAGCGTTGTAGGGGGGGGCTCTTATGGCTACACCTTC. The full variable domain, with the rest looked up from reference TRBV29-1 and TRBJ1-2, is SAVISQKPSRDICQRGTSLTIQCQVDSQVTMMFWYRQQPGQSLTLIATANQGSEATYESGFVIDKFPISRPNLTFSTLTVSNMSPEDSSIYLCSVVGGGSYGYTFGSGTRLTVV.

CDR3 in amino acids: CASSNQGPNYGYTF. The CDR3 nucleotides are TGTGCCAGCAGCAACCAGGGCCCTAACTATGGCTACACCTTC. The V call is TRBV28, the J call TRBJ1-2; weak D call: TRBD1 (5 bases). The CDR3 consists of 14 residues. The V and J ends lost 6 bases and 0 bases respectively, with 11 bases between them. Germline V gene sequence: CDR1 MDHEN, CDR2 SYDVKM.

This rearrangement joins TRBV30 to TRBJ1-6, with 7 bases identical to TRBD1. V lost 5 bases, J lost 3 bases, and 4 bases stayed unmatched. This CDR3 contains 14 residues. In germline, CDR1 is GTSNPN, CDR2 SVGIG (reference sequence). The CDR3 coding sequence is TGTGCCTGGCGACCAGGGGGCTATAATTCACCCCTCCACTTT. It translates to CAWRPGGYNSPLHF.